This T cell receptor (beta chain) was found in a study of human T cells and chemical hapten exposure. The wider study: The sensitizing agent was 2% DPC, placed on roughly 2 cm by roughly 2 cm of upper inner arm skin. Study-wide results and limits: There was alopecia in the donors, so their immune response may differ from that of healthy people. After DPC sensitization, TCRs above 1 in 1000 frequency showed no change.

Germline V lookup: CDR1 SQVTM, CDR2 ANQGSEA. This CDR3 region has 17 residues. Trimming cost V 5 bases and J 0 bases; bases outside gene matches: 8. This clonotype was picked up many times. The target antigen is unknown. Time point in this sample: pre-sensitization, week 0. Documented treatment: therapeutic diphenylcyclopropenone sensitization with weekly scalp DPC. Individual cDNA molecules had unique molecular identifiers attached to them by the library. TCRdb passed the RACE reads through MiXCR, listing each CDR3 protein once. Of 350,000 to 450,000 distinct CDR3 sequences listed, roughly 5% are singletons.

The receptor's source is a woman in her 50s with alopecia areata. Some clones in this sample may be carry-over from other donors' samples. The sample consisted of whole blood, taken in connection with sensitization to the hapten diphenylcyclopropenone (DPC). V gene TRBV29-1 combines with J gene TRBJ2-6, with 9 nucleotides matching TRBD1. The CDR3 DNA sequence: TGCAGCGTTAAGGACAGGGGACCAGGCTCTGGGGCCAACGTCCTGACTTTC. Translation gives CSVKDRGPGSGANVLTF. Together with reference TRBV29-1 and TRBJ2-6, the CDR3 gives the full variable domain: SAVISQKPSRDICQRGTSLTIQCQVDSQVTMMFWYRQQPGQSLTLIATANQGSEATYESGFVIDKFPISRPNLTFSTLTVSNMSPEDSSIYLCSVKDRGPGSGANVLTFGAGSRLTVL.